The 21 T cell receptor beta chains below all came from one sample that was sequenced in a study of shared clonotypes between healthy human individuals. Assay used: immunoSEQ multiplex PCR; TCRdb lists only in-frame clones, some missing. This table holds about 2 million clones, 90% to 95% found once. Sequenced: naive CD4+ T cells sorted from blood. Subset in this sample: CD45RA+ positively selected. These receptor sequences come from a man aged 18 to 35 in good health.

This chain connects TRBV5-1 to TRBJ2-7, with D unclear. CDR1 and CDR2 from the germline V gene are SGHRS and YFSETQ. This CDR3 spans 15 amino acids. V lost 0 bases to trimming and J lost 4 bases, with 14 bases between them. The CDR3 loop is CASSLVESEVYEQYF. The CDR3 DNA reads TGCGCCAGCAGCTTGGTGGAGTCAGAGGTTTACGAGCAGTACTTC.

This rearrangement joins TRBV9 to TRBJ1-2; D may be TRBD1 (5 bases). CDR1 is SGDLS and CDR2 is YYNGEE in the germline V gene. The CDR3 covers 19 residues. The V end was cut by 0 bases, the J end by 4 bases, with 25 bases between. CDR3: CASSVGSKKGTENFYGYTF. As DNA, the CDR3 is TGTGCCAGCAGCGTAGGTTCGAAAAAAGGGACTGAGAATTTCTATGGCTACACCTTC.

V is TRBV2 and J is TRBJ1-4; D perhaps matches TRBD1 (6 bases). V was clipped by 7 bases and J by 3 bases, with 15 bases between them. The germline V gene has CDR1 SNHLY and CDR2 FYNNEI. CDR3 length: 15 residues. Here the CDR3 reads CASNTLGQPNEKLFF. The CDR3 DNA is TGTGCCAGCAACACCCTCGGACAGCCTAATGAAAAACTGTTTTTT.

The rearrangement uses TRBV5-6 and TRBJ2-2; D unclear. The V and J ends lost 0 bases and 5 bases respectively, with 8 bases between them. The length of the CDR3 is 14 residues. Germline CDR1 SGHDT, CDR2 YYEEEE. CDR3 region: CASSLATATGELFF. The CDR3 DNA follows: TGTGCCAGCAGCTTGGCCACAGCAACCGGGGAGCTGTTTTTT. The variable domain in full, completed from reference TRBV5-6 and TRBJ2-2, reads DAGVTQSPTHLIKTRGQQVTLRCSPKSGHDTVSWYQQALGQGPQFIFQYYEEEERQRGNFPDRFSGHQFPNYSSELNVNALLLGDSALYLCASSLATATGELFFGEGSRLTVL.

Regarding this clone: Within the sample, other DNA sequences also encode this same CDR3. J is TRBJ2-5 and V is TRBV5-4; D may correspond to TRBD1 or TRBD2 (5 bases each). In germline, CDR1 is SGHNT, CDR2 YYREEE (reference sequence). The CDR3 has 14 amino acids. Trimming shortened V by 4 bases and J by 1 base, and 11 bases separated the two germline ends. CDR3 residues: CASSLGTLQETQYF. CDR3 nucleotides: TGTGCCAGCAGCCTAGGGACGCTCCAAGAGACCCAGTACTTC.

The V call is TRBV6-5, the J call TRBJ2-7; 8 bases match TRBD1. The length of the CDR3 is 14 residues. Germline-derived CDR1 and CDR2 are MNHEY and SVGAGI. Trimming took 2 bases from V and 3 from J; bases not matched to a gene: 3. Written as DNA, the CDR3 is TGTGCCAGCAGTTACCAACAGGGGGGCTACGAGCAGTACTTC. Translating it yields CASSYQQGGYEQYF.

CDR3 loop: CASSKKGLCGDEQFF. The CDR3 coding sequence is TGTGCCAGCAGCAAAAAGGGGCTCTGCGGGGATGAGCAGTTCTTC. The chain has TRBV21-1 and TRBJ2-1; the table names TRBD2, a call not compared with the DNA. TRBV21-1 has pseudogene status. The CDR3 has 15 residues.

The chain has TRBV2 and TRBJ1-2; D gene ambiguous. Trimming stripped 3 bases from V and 4 bases from J, with 15 bases between. The CDR3 spans 15 residues. Germline loops: CDR1 SNHLY, CDR2 FYNNEI. The CDR3 region is CASSDPSERGYGYTF. CDR3 coding DNA: TGTGCCAGCAGTGACCCTAGTGAACGAGGCTATGGCTACACCTTC.

The chain recombines TRBV6-5 with TRBJ1-4; 7 bases match TRBD1. Germline V gene sequence: CDR1 MNHEY, CDR2 SVGAGI. The trim removed 2 bases at V and 8 bases at J, leaving 8 bases unmatched. CDR3 size: 15 residues. The CDR3 region is CASSYENRGGEKLFF. Written as DNA, the CDR3 is TGTGCCAGCAGTTACGAGAACAGAGGGGGCGAAAAACTGTTTTTT.

Written as DNA, the CDR3 is TGTGCCAGCAGGAAGACCGGGACCTTCCCTCGAGAGCAGTACTTC. This translates into CASRKTGTFPREQYF. This chain connects TRBV11-2 to TRBJ2-7; D may match TRBD1 or TRBD2 (5 bases each). Germline CDR1 reads SGHAT; CDR2 reads FQNNGV. Deletions cut 6 bases from V and 7 bases from J, with 22 bases between. This CDR3 has 15 residues.

The V gene is TRBV5-5, the J gene TRBJ1-2; D is ambiguous. Germline V gene data show CDR1 as SGHKS and CDR2 as YYEKEE (reference sequence). V lost 0 bases and J 7 bases, leaving 13 bases between the germline ends. The CDR3 consists of 14 residues. The CDR3 protein is CASSLAGGGFGYTF. In nucleotides, the CDR3 is TGTGCCAGCAGCTTGGCGGGAGGAGGTTTTGGCTACACCTTC.

The chain recombines TRBV9 with TRBJ2-7; D not certain. There are 15 residues in the CDR3. V was cut by 3 bases and J by 7 bases, with 20 bases left in between. Germline values: CDR1 SGDLS, CDR2 YYNGEE. In DNA, the CDR3 is TGTGCCAGCAGCGCGGGCAGGTCCTCGGCTCGGGAGCAGTACTTC. Its protein product is CASSAGRSSAREQYF. Complete variable domain (other parts from reference TRBV9 and TRBJ2-7): DSGVTQTPKHLITATGQRVTLRCSPRSGDLSVYWYQQSLDQGLQFLIQYYNGEERAKGNILERFSAQQFPDLHSELNLSSLELGDSALYFCASSAGRSSAREQYFGPGTRLTVT.

The chain is built from TRBV7-9 and TRBJ2-7; D not certain. There are 13 residues in the CDR3. V was shortened by 1 base and J by 4 bases, with 8 bases between the two germline ends. CDR1 is SEHNR and CDR2 is FQNEAQ in the germline V gene (reference sequence). In DNA form, the CDR3 reads TGTGCCAGCAGCTTAGAACCGAAATACGAGCAGTACTTC. This sequence encodes CASSLEPKYEQYF.

The V call is TRBV9, the J call TRBJ1-2; D remains unclear. Looked up from germline, CDR1 is SGDLS and CDR2 is YYNGEE. Trimming took off 0 bases at V and 5 bases at J, with 11 bases between the two ends. The CDR3 contains 14 residues. CDR3 in DNA: TGTGCCAGCAGCGTAGATACAGTAGGTTATGGCTACACCTTC. The encoded protein is CASSVDTVGYGYTF.

The genes are TRBV6-5 and TRBJ1-6; D unclear. CDR1 is MNHEY, CDR2 SVGAGI, per germline. The CDR3 consists of 16 residues. V was trimmed by 0 bases and J by 5 bases, leaving 11 bases between them. The CDR3 spells CASSYSGVRDNSPLHF. CDR3 DNA sequence: TGTGCCAGCAGTTACTCGGGAGTACGTGATAATTCACCCCTCCACTTT.

This rearrangement joins TRBV5-1 to TRBJ2-7, with a possible D match to TRBD1 (6 bases). CDR3 length: 15 amino acids. Trimming took 4 bases from V and 2 from J, leaving 16 bases between them. CDR1 SGHRS and CDR2 YFSETQ come from the germline V gene. Written as DNA, the CDR3 is TGCGCCAGCAGCCCGACATCAGGGGCGGCCTACGAGCAGTACTTC. This encodes CASSPTSGAAYEQYF.

V is TRBV5-1 and J is TRBJ1-1; TRBD1 aligns across 8 bases. In germline, CDR1 is SGHRS, CDR2 YFSETQ. CDR3 length equals 13 residues. The V segment lost 3 bases and the J segment 8 bases; nucleotides outside the gene matches: 6. The CDR3 nucleotides are TGCGCCAGCAGCTCCTGGACAGGGTCGGAAGCTTTCTTT. Its translation is CASSSWTGSEAFF.

This chain links TRBV4-3 with TRBJ2-3; D uncertain. CDR3 length: 11 residues. Germline lookup yields CDR1 LGHNA and CDR2 YSLEER. V shed 4 bases and J shed 4 bases, with 3 bases lying between them. CDR3 sequence reads: CASSLSDTQYF. CDR3 nucleotide sequence: TGCGCCAGCAGCCTTTCAGATACGCAGTATTTT.

This rearrangement joins TRBV4-2 to TRBJ2-5; tentatively, D is TRBD2 (7 bases). Per the germline V gene, CDR1 is LGHNA and CDR2 is YNFKEQ. This CDR3 spans 16 amino acids. Trimming took 0 bases from V and 4 from J, leaving 15 bases between them. DNA for the CDR3: TGTGCCAGCAGCCAAGATGGGGGGGGCGCCACAGAGACCCAGTACTTC. This sequence encodes CASSQDGGGATETQYF.

The chain joins TRBV21-1 to TRBJ2-3; TRBD2 is the table's D call, not checked against the DNA. TRBV21-1 is classified as a pseudogene. This CDR3 is built from 14 residues. CDR3 nucleotides: TGTGCCAGCAGCGAACCTTCTAACGCAGATACGCAGTATTTT. Its translation is CASSEPSNADTQYF.

This rearrangement joins TRBV6-5 to TRBJ2-7, with 9 bases aligning to TRBD2. With 6 bases clipped from V and 2 bases from J, the junction kept 5 bases outside the gene matches. Germline lookup yields CDR1 MNHEY and CDR2 SVGAGI. This CDR3 region has 14 residues. Here the CDR3 reads CASRGSGSPYEQYF. The CDR3 DNA is TGTGCCAGCAGGGGTAGCGGGAGCCCCTACGAGCAGTACTTC.